The text below deals with one T cell receptor beta chain. The antigen remains unidentified. The record originates from a study of cytomegalovirus exposure and HLA in healthy donors. Study-wide results and limits: In a later analysis, TCR beta V- and J-gene trimming showed a link to a missense DCLRE1C variant. Earlier analysis found most TCR beta V segments productive about 90% or about 30% of the time.

There are 15 residues in the CDR3. CDR1 SNHLY and CDR2 FYNNEI come from the germline V gene. The V gene end was trimmed by 4 bases and the J gene end by 8 bases; junction bases not matched to a gene: 13. Primers included in the PCR were 60 Vbeta and 13 Jbeta primers. Some clones are missing from TCRdb's copy, which holds only in-frame ones; the method was immunoSEQ multiplex PCR. The sample shows 55,000 to 70,000 clones, over 60% of them seen only once. The chain joins TRBV2 to TRBJ1-2, with 7 bases that match TRBD1. The sequenced material came from PBMCs. The sequence was collected from a woman aged 25 to 39 in good health and CMV-seronegative. CDR3 nucleotides: TGTGCCAGCAGTGGGACCCGACAGGGCCGGGGAGGCTACACCTTC. It encodes CASSGTRQGRGGYTF.